This entry lists 11 T cell receptor beta chains sequenced from one sample in a study of shared clonotypes between healthy human individuals. The data were produced by immunoSEQ multiplex PCR, yet TCRdb's version contains in-frame clones alone and is incomplete. The sample yields some 500,000 clones, approximately 77% seen once. The sequencing input was PBMCs. The receptor set was obtained from a woman aged 35 to 49 in good health. Some clones in this sample may be carry-over from other donors' samples.

With regard to this clone: Since a far larger clone is one base different, this is likely a read error. This chain uses TRBV27 with TRBJ2-7; D is perhaps TRBD1 (5 bases). Germline assignment: CDR1 MNHEY and CDR2 SMNVEV (reference sequence). Deletions cut 5 bases from V and 6 bases from J, with 11 bases between. This CDR3 is 12 amino acids long. The CDR3 DNA reads TGTGCCAGCAGTGGTGGGGCCTGCGAGCAGTACTTC. This codes for CASSGGACEQYF.

A remark on this clone: Other nucleotide sequences from this sample produce the same CDR3. The gene calls are TRBV4-3 and TRBJ1-1, with 8 bases lining up with TRBD1. The CDR3 has 15 residues. The junction had 8 bases not matched to a gene; V was cut back by 3 bases and J by 5 bases. The V gene's germline CDR1 is LGHNA and CDR2 YSLEER. CDR3 loop: CASSQEDRAGTEAFF. CDR3 DNA: TGCGCCAGCAGCCAGGAGGACAGGGCGGGGACTGAAGCTTTCTTT.

The chain combines TRBV5-1 with TRBJ1-2; unclear D gene. The CDR3 runs 15 residues. Germline CDR1 reads SGHRS; CDR2 reads YFSETQ. Trimming removed 4 bases at V and 0 bases at J, with 13 bases between. CDR3 coding DNA: TGCGCCAGCAGCCCGCGAGAAGATCCTAACTATGGCTACACCTTC. Translation gives CASSPREDPNYGYTF.

This clone appeared once. J is TRBJ1-1 and V is TRBV9, with D possibly matching TRBD1 (6 bases). Trimming took 4 bases from V and 3 from J, leaving 13 bases between them. Germline V gives CDR1 SGDLS, CDR2 YYNGEE. The CDR3 extends over 14 amino acids. The CDR3 DNA reads TGTGCCAGCAGCCTAAGGCCAGGGGACACTGAAGCTTTCTTT. Amino acids: CASSLRPGDTEAFF.

The CDR3 loop is CASRPSGANVLTF. CDR3 in DNA: TGTGCCAGCCGTCCATCTGGGGCCAACGTCCTGACTTTC. This sequence joins TRBV6-5 and TRBJ2-6; no firm D call. This CDR3 has 13 amino acids. Germline loops: CDR1 MNHEY, CDR2 SVGAGI. V was cut by 8 bases and J by 1 base, with 6 bases left in between.

Here the CDR3 DNA reads TGTGCCAGCAGCTTAGGACGAGACTACGAGCAGTACTTC. As protein: CASSLGRDYEQYF. The chain employs TRBV7-6 and TRBJ2-7; D is unresolved. V lost 1 base and J lost 3, with 7 bases in between. The CDR3 loop spans 13 amino acids. In germline, CDR1 is SGHVS, CDR2 FNYEAQ.

The rearrangement joins TRBV13 to TRBJ1-2; TRBD1 might be the D (6 bases). The germline gives CDR1 PRHDT, CDR2 FYEKMQ (reference sequence). Trimming removed 2 bases at V and 2 bases at J, with 12 bases between. The CDR3 runs to 15 residues. CDR3 protein: CASSLRVQGNYGYTF. In DNA, the CDR3 is TGTGCCAGCAGCTTAAGGGTACAGGGCAACTATGGCTACACCTTC. Using reference TRBV13 and TRBJ1-2 for the parts outside the CDR3, the full variable domain is AAGVIQSPRHLIKEKRETATLKCYPIPRHDTVYWYQQGPGQDPQFLISFYEKMQSDKGSIPDRFSAQQFSDYHSELNMSSLELGDSALYFCASSLRVQGNYGYTFGSGTRLTVV.

The chain recombines TRBV1 with TRBJ2-7; TRBD2, as called in the table, went unchecked against the DNA. TRBV1 counts as a pseudogene. This CDR3 spans 18 amino acids. The CDR3 here is CTSSQDRTSGYSSYEQYF. Written as DNA, the CDR3 is TGCACCAGCAGCCAAGACCGGACTAGCGGTTACAGCTCCTACGAGCAGTACTTC.

Comments on this clone: The CDR3 carries no conserved terminal phenylalanine or tryptophan, so it likely arises from a read error. The gene calls are TRBV29-1 and TRBJ2-2; 8 bases fit TRBD2. Germline CDR1 and CDR2: SQVTM and ANQGSEA. J gave up 5 bases and V 3 bases, and 5 bases lay outside the gene matches. The CDR3 totals 14 residues. The CDR3 DNA is TGCAGCGTTGAGGTGATAGCGGGAACCGGGGAGCTGTTTCTT. Its protein product is CSVEVIAGTGELFL.

This chain links TRBV9 with TRBJ2-5; 8 nucleotides agree with TRBD2. The CDR3 spans 15 residues. Germline lookup yields CDR1 SGDLS and CDR2 YYNGEE. V dropped 2 bases and J dropped 1; count of bases not matched to a gene: 4. DNA for the CDR3: TGTGCCAGCAGCGTCTTAAGCGGGAGCCAAGAGACCCAGTACTTC. Translation gives CASSVLSGSQETQYF.

This rearrangement joins TRBV2 to TRBJ2-1; D not certain. The CDR3 contains 13 residues. V shed 0 bases and J shed 9 bases, with 9 bases lying between them. CDR1 SNHLY and CDR2 FYNNEI come from the germline V gene. As DNA, the CDR3 is TGTGCCAGCAGTGAAGCTCGGCTCAGTGAGCAGTTCTTC. Amino acid sequence: CASSEARLSEQFF.